These 12 T cell receptor beta chains originate from one sample sequenced in a study of T cell repertoires in cytomegalovirus infection. MiXCR was run by TCRdb on the reads, yielding one entry per CDR3 protein. Of roughly 920,000 distinct CDR3 sequences listed, around 29% were seen once; the top ten hold 11% to 15%. Antigen specificity for these receptors is unknown. The sequencing here drew on cultured CD8+ T cells from PBMCs, taken from culture after CMV antigen stimulation. The origin of the receptors is a human donor in good health (CMV status not recorded). Some clones in this sample may be carry-over from other donors' samples.

This clonotype came up a few times. The gene calls are TRBV19 and TRBJ1-4; 9 bases match TRBD1. CDR3 length: 15 amino acids. The ends lost 4 bases at V and 4 bases at J; junction bases unmatched: 4. In germline, CDR1 is LNHDA, CDR2 SQIVND (reference sequence). The CDR3 coding sequence is TGTGCCAGTAGTAGAGTGGGACAGGGTAATGAAAAACTGTTTTTT. Amino acids: CASSRVGQGNEKLFF.

This clonotype was found many times. J is TRBJ2-7 and V is TRBV7-9, with a possible D match to TRBD1 (5 bases). The CDR3 is made up of 15 amino acids. Trimming left V 6 bases short and J 1 base short, with 16 bases between. Germline V gene sequence: CDR1 SEHNR, CDR2 FQNEAQ (reference sequence). The CDR3 coding sequence is TGTGCCAGCAGGGCTACAGGCCTTTCTTCCTACGAGCAGTACGTC. Protein product: CASRATGLSSYEQYV.

This sequence joins TRBV4-1 and TRBJ2-7; D might be TRBD1 (5 bases). V dropped 4 bases and J dropped 0 bases, with 13 bases sitting between them. The length of the CDR3 is 15 residues. The germline CDR1 and CDR2 sequences are MGHRA and YSYEKL. This CDR3 reads CASSPTGPLSYEQYF. The CDR3 nucleotides read TGCGCCAGCAGCCCAACAGGCCCCCTCTCCTACGAGCAGTACTTC.

This clonotype has more than one count but fewer than ten. The chain uses TRBV7-6 and TRBJ2-1, with TRBD1 as a possible D gene (5 bases). The V and J ends lost 0 bases and 7 bases respectively, with 10 bases between them. The CDR3 is 14 residues long. Germline CDR1 reads SGHVS; CDR2 reads FNYEAQ. CDR3 protein: CASSLAAGLNEQFF. For the CDR3, the DNA is TGTGCCAGCAGCTTAGCTGCAGGGTTAAATGAGCAGTTCTTC.

In this sample, this clonotype turned up many times. A much larger clone is a single base away; this may be a read error. This sequence joins TRBV6-1 and TRBJ1-1, with D uncertain. This CDR3 is 13 amino acids long. Germline assignment: CDR1 MNHNS and CDR2 SASEGT. V lost 3 bases, J lost 0 bases, and 5 bases lay in between. The CDR3 reads CASSEMVNTEAFF. Here the CDR3 DNA reads TGTGCCAGCAGTGAGATGGTGAACACTGAAGCTTTCTTT.

The chain has TRBV7-8 and TRBJ1-2, with 8 nucleotides matching TRBD1. With V trimmed by 5 bases and J by 0 bases, 8 bases remained unmatched. The CDR3 runs to 16 residues. Germline CDR1 and CDR2: SGHVS and FQNEAQ. This chain's CDR3 is CASSVEQGVANYGYTF. The CDR3 bases are TGTGCCAGCAGCGTAGAACAGGGGGTAGCTAACTATGGCTACACCTTC.

This chain connects TRBV5-1 to TRBJ2-2; TRBD1 might be the D (6 bases). The V and J ends lost 3 bases and 4 bases respectively, with 13 bases between them. Germline loops: CDR1 SGHRS, CDR2 YFSETQ. This CDR3 has 15 residues. This CDR3 reads CASSSERDITGELFF. The CDR3 DNA reads TGCGCCAGCAGCTCGGAACGGGACATCACCGGGGAGCTGTTTTTT.

The gene calls are TRBV5-6 and TRBJ1-1; 11 positions agree with TRBD1. Losses at the gene ends were 3 bases for V and 5 bases for J; bases not matched to a gene: 9. The CDR3 consists of 16 residues. Germline V gene data show CDR1 as SGHDT and CDR2 as YYEEEE. The CDR3 protein is CASSSTWGTGGTEAFF. The CDR3 DNA sequence: TGTGCCAGCAGCTCCACTTGGGGGACAGGGGGGACTGAAGCTTTCTTT.

The chain links TRBV7-8 to TRBJ2-7; D might be TRBD1 (5 bases). V was cut by 10 bases and J by 3 bases, with 19 bases left in between. From germline, CDR1 is SGHVS and CDR2 FQNEAQ. This CDR3 spans 14 amino acids. The CDR3 region is CANSTDRFLYEQYF. CDR3 nucleotide sequence: TGTGCCAACAGTACAGACAGATTCCTCTACGAGCAGTACTTC.

This chain links TRBV20-1 with TRBJ1-6; no clear D. Germline assignment: CDR1 DFQATT and CDR2 SNEGSKA (reference sequence). The CDR3 spans 15 residues. Trimming took off 6 bases at V and 0 bases at J, with 12 bases between the two ends. Here the CDR3 DNA reads TGCAGTGCCCCCGACATCGACTCCTATAATTCACCCCTCCACTTT. Its translation: CSAPDIDSYNSPLHF.

This clonotype was seen once. The chain has TRBV6-2 or TRBV6-3 and TRBJ2-7; 7 bases map to TRBD1. Germline V gene sequence: CDR1 MNHEY, CDR2 SVGEGT. The V gene end was trimmed by 7 bases and the J gene end by 2 bases; junction bases not matched to a gene: 8. The length of the CDR3 is 14 residues. The CDR3 reads CASIGDSETYEQYF. In DNA form, the CDR3 reads TGTGCCAGCATCGGGGACAGCGAGACCTACGAGCAGTACTTC.

The chain joins TRBV15 to TRBJ1-1, with D perhaps matching TRBD1 (6 bases). This CDR3 comprises 13 residues. Looked up from germline, CDR1 is LNHNV and CDR2 is YYDKDF (reference sequence). V was clipped by 9 bases and J by 6 bases, with 17 bases between them. The CDR3 here is CATKGVGGPEAFF. CDR3 in DNA: TGTGCCACAAAGGGAGTGGGGGGCCCTGAAGCTTTCTTT.